The subject of this entry is one T cell receptor (beta chain). Its matching antigen is unknown. The data were obtained in a study of shared clonotypes between healthy human individuals. Study findings and constraints: Owing to a small donor count, the genetic and exposure-history diversity represented was limited. In contrast to clonotypes shared by all four donors, non-shared clonotypes had lower generation probabilities. An expected dependence of interdonor clonotype sharing on sequencing depth was noted.

The method was immunoSEQ multiplex PCR; TCRdb's version includes in-frame clones alone and lacks a portion of them. The repertoire includes around 1.6 million clones, about 98% of them detected once, and less than 0.55% sits in the top ten. Every contributor of samples was a Caucasian grown-up residing in Nashville, Tennessee. The trim removed 4 bases at V and 4 bases at J, leaving 15 bases unmatched. The CDR3 loop spans 18 amino acids. The germline CDR1 and CDR2 sequences are SGHRS and YFSETQ. This rearrangement joins TRBV5-1 to TRBJ2-1; TRBD2 agrees at 9 bases. Sequencing was done on a sample of naive CD4+ T cells sorted from blood. The subset: CD45RA+ positively selected. The source of this sequence is a man aged 25 to 45 in good health. The chain's CDR3 is CASSHSIAGVGGYNEQFF. CDR3 DNA: TGCGCCAGCAGCCACTCAATAGCGGGAGTAGGGGGGTACAATGAGCAGTTCTTC.